This TCR beta chain was found in a study of CDR3 diversity in severe acne. V lost 10 bases to trimming and J lost 8 bases; unmatched junction nucleotides: 6. CDR1 and CDR2 from the germline V gene are SEHNR and FQNEAQ (reference sequence). There are 13 residues in the CDR3. A single record per CDR3 protein comes from TCRdb applying MiXCR to the PCR reads. The sample includes about 93,000 distinct CDR3 sequences, roughly half of them seen just once. The genes are TRBV7-9 and TRBJ1-6, with 9 bases aligning to TRBD1. This receptor was identified in a male donor in good health, serving as a control. Sequencing used blood. The CDR3 protein is CATARQGDSPLHF. The CDR3 DNA reads TGTGCCACAGCTCGACAGGGGGATTCACCCCTCCACTTT.